The sequence of this T cell receptor beta chain was determined in a study of T-cell reconstitution after alpha-beta-depleted transplantation in children. Findings and caveats of the study: Reported findings indicate that, about two months after transplant, alpha-beta T cells came from several hundred expanded clones, which were derived from non-depleted graft cells. Newly produced T cells mostly provided counts and TCRbeta diversity after one year, as hyperexpanded clones declined.

This sample's TCRbeta library carried unique molecular identifier barcodes. TCRdb reprocessed the PCR reads with MiXCR, giving one entry per CDR3 protein. The data hold approximately 1,000,000 distinct CDR3 sequences, with about 29% observed a single time. This clonotype was observed at least ten times. Antigen unknown. Germline V gives CDR1 SGHTA, CDR2 FQGTGA. This CDR3 spans 15 amino acids. Trimming cost V 2 bases and J 5 bases; bases outside gene matches: 2. The V gene is TRBV7-3, the J gene TRBJ2-1; 11 bases agree with TRBD2. This receptor was identified in a boy under two years old who had a stem cell transplant for SCID, so the T cells may come from the graft donor. Sequenced material: PBMCs, mostly from graft donor cells, taken 360 days after TCRalphabeta/CD19-depleted stem cell transplant. CDR3 protein: CASSLGTSGHNEQFF. The CDR3 DNA reads as TGTGCCAGCAGCTTAGGGACTAGCGGTCACAATGAGCAGTTCTTC.